The rows below give T cell receptor beta chains drawn from one sample of a study of shared T cell receptors in the human thymus. Data came from immunoSEQ multiplex PCR; TCRdb stores just in-frame clones and leaves some out. The data hold 640,000 or so clones, with 80% to 90% observed a single time. The sample was also reused in another study, on human thymus T cells.

Material for sequencing was thymocytes. The receptors stem from a boy in the first two years of life with a congenital heart defect. The CDR3 runs from the conserved cysteine through the conserved F or W. D genes are given only for firm matches. A row's size may be missing; if present it is once, few, many or a size class.

NA,TRBJ2-7,TRBV7-8,TRBD2,TGTGCCAGCAGCTTAGAGCGGGGGGCTTCCTACGAGCAGTACTTC,CASSLERGASYEQYF
NA,TRBJ1-5,TRBV28,TRBD1,TGTGCCAGCAGTTCCCCGGGGAGGCAGGGGGCGCGACAGCCCCAGCATTTT,CASSSPGRQGARQPQHF
NA,TRBJ2-7,TRBV6-5,NA,TGTGCCAGCAGTTACTTCGGTCCTAGCGAGGTCTACGAGCAGTACTTC,CASSYFGPSEVYEQYF
NA,TRBJ2-5,TRBV6-5,NA,TGTGCCAGGGGCGGGGACCAAGAGACCCAGTACTTC,CARGGDQETQYF
NA,TRBJ2-7,TRBV25-1,NA,TGTGCCAGCGGATTGACAGCCGGAACCAACGAGCAGTACTTC,CASGLTAGTNEQYF
NA,TRBJ2-5,TRBV14,NA,TGTGCCAGCAGCCAACGAGGGGGAGTCCACCCACAAGAGACCCAGTACTTC,CASSQRGGVHPQETQYF
NA,TRBJ1-3,TRBV28,TRBD1,TGTGCCATCAAATCGACGGGGCAGGGGGCTTTCTCTGGAAACACCATATATTTT,CAIKSTGQGAFSGNTIYF
NA,TRBJ2-4,TRBV10-2,TRBD2,TGCGCCAGCAGTGCAACCCGAGGGCTAGCGGCACCCAAAAACATTCAGTACTTC,CASSATRGLAAPKNIQYF
NA,TRBJ1-2,TRBV9,TRBD1,TGTGCCAGCAGCGAGGGACAGGTCGGCTATGGCTACACCTTC,CASSEGQVGYGYTF
NA,TRBJ2-2,TRBV15,TRBD1,TGTGCCACCAGCAGAGTAGCCCTGTATCGAAGTTGGGACAGACCCTTCACCGGGGAGCTGTTTTTT,CATSRVALYRSWDRPFTGELFF
NA,TRBJ2-1,TRBV4-3,TRBD2,TGCGCCAGCAGCCAAGGACTAGCGGGAGGTTACAATGAGCAGTTCTTC,CASSQGLAGGYNEQFF
NA,TRBJ1-4,TRBV30,NA,TGTGCCTGGAGTCTAGACAGGCAGAATGAAAAACTGTTTTTT,CAWSLDRQNEKLFF
NA,TRBJ2-1,TRBV5-1,TRBD1,TGCGCCAGCAGCTTGACCGGACAGGGGCTAGGTTCCTACAATGAGCAGTTCTTC,CASSLTGQGLGSYNEQFF
NA,TRBJ1-2,TRBV4-2,NA,TGTGCCAGCAGCCAAGGGGGTAGGACAGTGGCCCCTTACTATGGCTACACCTTC,CASSQGGRTVAPYYGYTF
once,TRBJ2-3,TRBV10-3,TRBD2,TGTGCCATCAGTGCCGGGGTGGCTAGCGGGGGCACAGATACGCAGTATTTT,CAISAGVASGGTDTQYF
NA,TRBJ2-7,TRBV28,NA,TGTGCCAGTAGGAGTTCTGGGGAGCAGTACTTC,CASRSSGEQYF
NA,TRBJ2-7,TRBV14,TRBD2,TGTGCCAGCAGCCAAGATCGGGGAATAGCGGGAGGGCCCTACGAGCAGTACTTC,CASSQDRGIAGGPYEQYF
NA,TRBJ2-7,TRBV7-5,NA,TGTGTCAGAAGCACCCGCCCGGGTAGCGGGGTATACGAGCAGTACTTC,CVRSTRPGSGVYEQYF